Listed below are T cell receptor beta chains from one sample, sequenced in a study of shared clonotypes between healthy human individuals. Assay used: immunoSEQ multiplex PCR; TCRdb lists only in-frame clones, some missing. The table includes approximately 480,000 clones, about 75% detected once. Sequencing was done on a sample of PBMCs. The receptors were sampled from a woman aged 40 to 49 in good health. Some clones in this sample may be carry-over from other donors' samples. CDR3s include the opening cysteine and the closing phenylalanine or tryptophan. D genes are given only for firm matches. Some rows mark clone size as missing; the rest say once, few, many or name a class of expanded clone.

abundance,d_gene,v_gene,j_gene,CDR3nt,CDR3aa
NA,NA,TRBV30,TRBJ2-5,TGTGCCTGGAGTGAGACCGGAACCTGGGGAGAGACCCAGTACTTC,CAWSETGTWGETQYF
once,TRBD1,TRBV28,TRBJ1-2,TGTGCCAGCAGAAAACAGGGGGACAGTCTTGGCTACACCTTC,CASRKQGDSLGYTF
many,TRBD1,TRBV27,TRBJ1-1,TGTGCCAGCAGTTTATATGAGGGGGCCGGGAACACTGAAGCTTTCTTT,CASSLYEGAGNTEAFF
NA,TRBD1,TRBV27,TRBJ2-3,TGTGCCAGCAGGACAGGGATAAGCACAGATACGCAGTATTTT,CASRTGISTDTQYF
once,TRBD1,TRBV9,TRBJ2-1,TGTGCCAGCAACAACCACAGGGGGGAAGAGCAGTTCTTC,CASNNHRGEEQFF
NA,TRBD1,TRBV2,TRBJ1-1,TGTGCCAGCAGACCCGACAGGGGGGGGACTGAAGCTTTCTTT,CASRPDRGGTEAFF
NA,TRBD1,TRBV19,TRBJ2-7,TGTGCCAGTAGTTCAGAGACCGGGACAGGGTCCTACGAGCAGTACTTC,CASSSETGTGSYEQYF
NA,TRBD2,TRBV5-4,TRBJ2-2,TGTGCCAGCAGCGGGACTAGCGGGAGGTCTACCGGGGAGCTGTTTTTT,CASSGTSGRSTGELFF
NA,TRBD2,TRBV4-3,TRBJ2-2,TGCGCCAGCAGTGCAAGCATGGCTAGCGGGAGCGGGGAGCTGTTTTTT,CASSASMASGSGELFF
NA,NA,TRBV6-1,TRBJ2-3,TGTGCCAGCAGTGAATTACTAGTGAGCACAGATACGCAGTATTTT,CASSELLVSTDTQYF
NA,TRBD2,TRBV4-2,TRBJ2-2,TGTGCCAGCAGCCAAGGGACTAGCGCATCAGGAGGGGAGCTGTTTTTT,CASSQGTSASGGELFF
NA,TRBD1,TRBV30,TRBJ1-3,TGTGCCCACGAATCAGGGACAGACACCATATATTTT,CAHESGTDTIYF
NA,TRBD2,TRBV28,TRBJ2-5,TGTGCCAGCAGTTTAGGACTAGCGGGAGCGGGGCAAGAGACCCAGTACTTC,CASSLGLAGAGQETQYF
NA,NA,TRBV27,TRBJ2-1,TGTGCCAGCAGTTTAGGTCCCCTCCTATACAATGAGCAGTTCTTC,CASSLGPLLYNEQFF
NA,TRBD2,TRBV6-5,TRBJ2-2,TGTGCCAGCAGCAGACTAGCGGGAGGGCCCGGGGAGCTGTTTTTT,CASSRLAGGPGELFF
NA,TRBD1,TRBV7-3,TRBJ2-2,TGTGCCAGCAGCTTTACAGGACAGGGGGCAGGGGAGCTGTTTTTT,CASSFTGQGAGELFF
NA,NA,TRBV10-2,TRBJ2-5,TGCGCCAGCAGGGCGGGATTCCGTGGGGAGACCCAGTACTTC,CASRAGFRGETQYF
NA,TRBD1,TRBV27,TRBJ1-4,TGTGCCAGCAGTCCCTCTGGACAGGGGAGGATTAATGAAAAACTGTTTTTT,CASSPSGQGRINEKLFF
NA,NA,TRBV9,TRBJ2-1,TGTGCCAGCAGCTTACACCGGGACAATGAGCAGTTCTTC,CASSLHRDNEQFF
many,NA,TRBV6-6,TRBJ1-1,TGTGCCAGCAGTTACTCGATAAGCACTGAAGCTTTCTTT,CASSYSISTEAFF
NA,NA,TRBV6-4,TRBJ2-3,TGTGCCAGCATTGTGGGAGATACGCAGTATTTT,CASIVGDTQYF
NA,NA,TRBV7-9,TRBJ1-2,TGTGCCAGCAGCTTCGACAATTATGGCTACACCTTC,CASSFDNYGYTF
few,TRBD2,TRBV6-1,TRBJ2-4,TGTGCCAGCTCGACTAGCGGGAGGGGTAACATTCAGTACTTC,CASSTSGRGNIQYF
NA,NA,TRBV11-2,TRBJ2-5,TGTGCCAGCAGCTTAGCCAGGGCTGATCAAGAGACCCAGTACTTC,CASSLARADQETQYF
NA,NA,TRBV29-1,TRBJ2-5,TGCAGCGTTGTTCGGGGGAACCAAGAGACCCAGTACTTC,CSVVRGNQETQYF
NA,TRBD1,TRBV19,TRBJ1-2,TGTGCCAGTACCAAATCGGGACAGGACCACCCCAACTATGGCTACACCTTC,CASTKSGQDHPNYGYTF
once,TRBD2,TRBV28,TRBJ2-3,TGTGCCAGCAGTCCTCTCCCAATCGGGAGGGCGGTAGATACGCAGTATTTT,CASSPLPIGRAVDTQYF
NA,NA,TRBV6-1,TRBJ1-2,TGTGCCAGCAGTGAATTGGACGGACATGGCTACACCTTC,CASSELDGHGYTF
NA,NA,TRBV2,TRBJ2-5,TGTGCCAGCAGTGGTCGGGCTTTAGGTAGAGAGACCCAGTACTTC,CASSGRALGRETQYF
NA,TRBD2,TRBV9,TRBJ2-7,TGTGCCAGCAGCGTAGGGCTAGCGGATAACTACGAGCAGTACTTC,CASSVGLADNYEQYF
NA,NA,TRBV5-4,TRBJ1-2,TGTGCCAGCAGCTTGGAAGTGGGGAACTATGGCTACACCTTC,CASSLEVGNYGYTF
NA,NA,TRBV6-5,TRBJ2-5,TGTGCCAGCAGTCGGTCCGGGGCCTGGGAGACCCAGTACTTC,CASSRSGAWETQYF
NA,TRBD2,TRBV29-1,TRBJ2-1,TGCAGCGTCGCTTTTTCGGCGGGAGGCGGGTACAATGAGCAGTTCTTC,CSVAFSAGGGYNEQFF
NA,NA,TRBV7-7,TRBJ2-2,TGTGCCAGCAGCTTAGTTGTGGGTTCCGGGGAGCTGTTTTTT,CASSLVVGSGELFF
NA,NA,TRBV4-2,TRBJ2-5,TGTGCCAGCAGCTTCCCAGGCTTCCCCCAAGAGACCCAGTACTTC,CASSFPGFPQETQYF
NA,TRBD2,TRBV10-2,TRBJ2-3,TGCGCCAGCACCAGGACTAGCCAGGAGGGTACGCAGTATTTT,CASTRTSQEGTQYF
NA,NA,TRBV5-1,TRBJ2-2,TGCGCCAGCGGAACAGAATCGTACACCGGGGAGCTGTTTTTT,CASGTESYTGELFF
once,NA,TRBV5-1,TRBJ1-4,TGCGCCAGCAGCTTGAGGGGGTCTGATGAAAAACTGTTTTTT,CASSLRGSDEKLFF
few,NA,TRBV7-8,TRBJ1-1,TGTGCCAGCGCTTTGGGGGGTTCGAACACTGAAGCTTTCTTT,CASALGGSNTEAFF
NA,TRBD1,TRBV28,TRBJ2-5,TGTGCCAGCAGCCCCGGAGACAGGGATGTGGTCGGGCAGTACTTC,CASSPGDRDVVGQYF
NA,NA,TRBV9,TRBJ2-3,TGTGCCAGCAGCGAACAACTCGCCGAGGCGCAGTATTTT,CASSEQLAEAQYF
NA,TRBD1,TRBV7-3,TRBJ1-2,TGTGCCAGCAGCCCGGGACAGGGTAACTATGGCTACACCTTC,CASSPGQGNYGYTF
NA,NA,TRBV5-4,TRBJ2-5,TGTGCCAGCAGCTCGGGGGGCGGGGGACAGGAGACCCAGTACTTC,CASSSGGGGQETQYF
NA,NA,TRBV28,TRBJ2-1,TGTGCCAGCAGTTTCCAGGCTGGTGGGAGTGAGCAGTTCTTC,CASSFQAGGSEQFF
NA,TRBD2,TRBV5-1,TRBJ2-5,TGCGCCAGCAGCTTCCCGCTAGCGGAGGACCCCGATAGCCCCCAAGAGACCCAGTACTTC,CASSFPLAEDPDSPQETQYF
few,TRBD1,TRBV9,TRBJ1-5,TGTGCCAGCAACTCAGGGGGCAAGGATCAGCCCCAGCATTTT,CASNSGGKDQPQHF
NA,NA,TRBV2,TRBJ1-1,TGTGCCAGTAGCGATCAGGGGAACACTGAAGCTTTCTTT,CASSDQGNTEAFF
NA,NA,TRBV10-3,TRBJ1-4,TGTGCCATCAGGGGGGCTGATGAAAAACTGTTTTTT,CAIRGADEKLFF
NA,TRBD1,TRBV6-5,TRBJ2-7,TGTGCCTGCAAAGACAGGGCTGGCCCCTACGAGCAGTACTTC,CACKDRAGPYEQYF
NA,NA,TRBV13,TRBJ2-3,TGTGCCAGCAGCTTAGTACCCGAGGGGGATGCGACAGATACGCAGTATTTT,CASSLVPEGDATDTQYF